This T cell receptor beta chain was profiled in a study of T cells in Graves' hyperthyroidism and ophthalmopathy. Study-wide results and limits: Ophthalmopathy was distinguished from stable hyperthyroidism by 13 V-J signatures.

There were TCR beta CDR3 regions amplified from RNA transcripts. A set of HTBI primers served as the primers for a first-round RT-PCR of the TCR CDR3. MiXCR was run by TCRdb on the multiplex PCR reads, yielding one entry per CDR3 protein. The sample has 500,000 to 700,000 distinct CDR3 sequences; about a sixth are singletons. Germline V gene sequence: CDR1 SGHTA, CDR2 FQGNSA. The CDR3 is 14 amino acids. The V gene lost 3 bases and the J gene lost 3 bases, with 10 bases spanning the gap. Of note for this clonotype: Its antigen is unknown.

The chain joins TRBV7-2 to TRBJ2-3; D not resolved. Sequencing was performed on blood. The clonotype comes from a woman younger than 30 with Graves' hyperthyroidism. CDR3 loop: CASSLRPTTDTQYF. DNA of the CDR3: TGTGCCAGCAGCTTGAGGCCTACAACAGATACGCAGTATTTT.